These 31 T cell receptor beta chains came from one sample sequenced in a study of T cell clones after liver transplantation. TCRdb's table, derived via immunoSEQ multiplex PCR, lists solely in-frame clones and lacks some. The sample carries roughly 97,000 clones, 75% to 90% recorded once. The sample consisted of CD4+ T cells from blood, taken before liver transplant. Every receptor here comes from a human donor who received a liver transplant.

The DNA of the CDR3 is TGCGCCAGCAGCCAAGGTAGCGGGAGCCGAGGCAATGAGCAGTTCTTC. Its translation is CASSQGSGSRGNEQFF. V usage is TRBV4-1 and J usage is TRBJ2-1, with 9 bases matching TRBD2. V gave up 1 base and J gave up 6 bases; unmatched junction bases: 7. Germline lookup yields CDR1 MGHRA and CDR2 YSYEKL. The CDR3 sequence is 16 residues long.

The chain couples TRBV29-1 to TRBJ2-3; 7 nucleotides line up with TRBD2. The CDR3 has 14 residues. V was pared by 1 base and J by 4 bases, with 5 bases of the junction left unmatched. Germline CDR1 is SQVTM and CDR2 is ANQGSEA. This chain's CDR3 is CSVEGDAGADTQYF. The CDR3 region has the DNA TGCAGCGTTGAAGGGGATGCGGGAGCAGATACGCAGTATTTT.

V is TRBV11-3 and J is TRBJ2-7; 9 positions agree with TRBD2. The germline V gene encodes CDR1 SGHNT and CDR2 YENEEA. The CDR3 spans 16 residues. V lost 0 bases and J lost 1; bases outside the gene matches: 4. DNA for the CDR3: TGTGCCAGCAGCTTAGAGAGGACTAGCGAATCCTACGAGCAGTACTTC. Translated: CASSLERTSESYEQYF.

CDR3 protein: CASSRVVSGNTIYF. CDR3 in DNA: TGTGCCAGCAGCCGGGTTGTCTCTGGAAACACCATATATTTT. The chain combines TRBV14 with TRBJ1-3; D unclear. Trimming left V 4 bases short and J 0 bases short, with 7 bases between. CDR1 is SGHDN and CDR2 is FVKESK in the germline V gene. The CDR3 covers 14 residues.

The chain links TRBV18 to TRBJ1-5, with D hard to call. The CDR3 is 13 residues long. Between the trimmed V and J ends, which lost 0 bases and 3 bases, there was a span of 3 bases. Germline CDR1 is KGHSH and CDR2 is LQKENI. This chain's CDR3 is CASSPPANQPQHF. DNA for the CDR3: TGTGCCAGCTCACCACCCGCCAATCAGCCCCAGCATTTT.

This clone was detected a few times. This chain links TRBV19 with TRBJ1-5; maybe TRBD1 (6 bases). In germline, CDR1 is LNHDA, CDR2 SQIVND (reference sequence). The CDR3 contains 14 residues. Trimming removed 5 bases from V and 7 bases from J, with 15 bases in between. The CDR3: CASSGSGADQPQHF. The DNA of the CDR3 is TGTGCCAGTAGTGGATCAGGGGCCGACCAGCCCCAGCATTTT.

V gene TRBV1 combines with J gene TRBJ2-2; the table's D call, TRBD2, was not checked against the DNA. TRBV1 is deemed a pseudogene. The CDR3 spans 16 residues. CDR3 coding DNA: TGCACCAGCAGCCCTCTAGCGGGAGGAGATACCGGGGAGCTGTTTTTT. The encoded protein is CTSSPLAGGDTGELFF.

J is TRBJ2-7 and V is TRBV28; 12 bases are shared with TRBD1. CDR3 length: 18 amino acids. J was trimmed by 3 bases and V by 3 bases; bases with no gene match: 12. Germline CDR1 is MDHEN and CDR2 is SYDVKM. CDR3 in DNA: TGTGCCAGCAGTTTTTGGCCCGGGACAGGGGGCGGCCTCTACGAGCAGTACTTC. This codes for CASSFWPGTGGGLYEQYF.

This chain links TRBV7-2 with TRBJ2-3; 13 nucleotides match TRBD2. This CDR3 comprises 19 residues. V lost 2 bases and J lost 0; bases outside the gene matches: 8. Germline CDR1 SGHTA, CDR2 FQGNSA. CDR3 region: CASSLKLAGGTSSTDTQYF. The DNA for the CDR3 is TGTGCCAGCAGCTTAAAACTAGCGGGGGGGACTTCTAGCACAGATACGCAGTATTTT.

The chain employs TRBV27 and TRBJ2-1; TRBD1 aligns across 7 bases. Germline V CDR1 and CDR2: MNHEY, SMNVEV (reference sequence). The ends lost 7 bases at V and 7 bases at J; junction bases unmatched: 10. The CDR3 length is 14 residues. CDR3 DNA: TGTGCCAGCACTAAGGGGGCCGCTGTAAATGAGCAGTTCTTC. Translating gives CASTKGAAVNEQFF.

This chain uses TRBV6-1 with TRBJ2-6; TRBD1 aligns across 9 bases. CDR3 length equals 18 residues. Germline V gene data show CDR1 as MNHNS and CDR2 as SASEGT. V was clipped by 4 bases and J by 1 base; unmatched bases: 8. The CDR3 is CASSGKTGGLSGANVLTF. The CDR3, as DNA: TGTGCCAGCAGTGGGAAGACAGGGGGGTTGTCTGGGGCCAACGTCCTGACTTTC.

CDR3 in amino acids: CATGRGVAVKETQYF. CDR3 coding DNA: TGTGCCACCGGAAGGGGGGTAGCGGTTAAAGAGACCCAGTACTTC. The chain combines TRBV7-8 with TRBJ2-5; D might be TRBD1 or TRBD2, each matching 6 bases. The V and J ends lost 10 bases and 3 bases respectively, with 21 bases between them. This CDR3 region has 15 residues. The germline V gene has CDR1 SGHVS and CDR2 FQNEAQ.

The count of this clone is one. V and J are TRBV13 and TRBJ2-3; perhaps TRBD1 as D (5 bases). CDR1 PRHDT and CDR2 FYEKMQ come from the germline V gene (reference sequence). The CDR3 covers 15 residues. Trimming pared 5 bases from V and 0 bases from J, leaving 12 bases between. CDR3 bases: TGTGCCAGCAGCGCCACAGGCACTAGCACAGATACGCAGTATTTT. Translated: CASSATGTSTDTQYF.

The J gene is TRBJ1-2, the V gene TRBV7-2; TRBD1 agrees at 7 bases. This CDR3 region has 14 residues. V lost 5 bases to trimming and J lost 4 bases; unmatched junction nucleotides: 7. The germline CDR1 and CDR2 sequences are SGHTA and FQGNSA. The DNA for the CDR3 is TGTGCCAGCAGCCCACCAGGGGGGGGCTATGGCTACACCTTC. It is translated as CASSPPGGGYGYTF. Full variable domain (remainder filled in from reference TRBV7-2 and TRBJ1-2): GAGVSQSPSNKVTEKGKDVELRCDPISGHTALYWYRQSLGQGLEFLIYFQGNSAPDKSGLPSDRFSAERTGGSVSTLTIQRTQQEDSAVYLCASSPPGGGYGYTFGSGTRLTVV.

This clone was observed once. The chain carries TRBV5-4 and TRBJ2-7; 8 bases match TRBD1. The CDR3 loop spans 14 amino acids. In germline, CDR1 is SGHNT, CDR2 YYREEE (reference sequence). The trim removed 5 bases at V and 6 bases at J, leaving 10 bases unmatched. CDR3 nucleotides: TGTGCCAGCAGGCTACCGGGACAGGTCGGCGAGCAGTACTTC. This sequence encodes CASRLPGQVGEQYF.

V gene TRBV5-1 combines with J gene TRBJ2-7; 8 nucleotides align to TRBD1. CDR3 length: 15 residues. The V and J ends lost 4 bases and 3 bases, in that order; junction bases with no gene match: 9. The germline V gene encodes CDR1 SGHRS and CDR2 YFSETQ. The CDR3 reads CASSIQGGALYEQYF. As DNA, the CDR3 is TGCGCCAGCAGCATACAGGGGGGCGCCCTCTACGAGCAGTACTTC. The full variable domain, with the rest looked up from reference TRBV5-1 and TRBJ2-7, is KAGVTQTPRYLIKTRGQQVTLSCSPISGHRSVSWYQQTPGQGLQFLFEYFSETQRNKGNFPGRFSGRQFSNSRSEMNVSTLELGDSALYLCASSIQGGALYEQYFGPGTRLTVT.

This clone showed up just a few times. Written as DNA, the CDR3 is TGTGCCAGCAGTTCCCTGGGCCTCGGGAAAGAGACCCAGTACTTC. This codes for CASSSLGLGKETQYF. The J gene is TRBJ2-5, the V gene TRBV28; TRBD2 is a possible D gene (5 bases). The length of the CDR3 is 15 residues. Trimming pared 4 bases from V and 3 bases from J, leaving 15 bases between. The germline V gene has CDR1 MDHEN and CDR2 SYDVKM.

The chain is built from TRBV28 and TRBJ1-5; possible D gene TRBD1, 5 bases. The CDR3 loop spans 16 amino acids. V gave up 4 bases and J gave up 2 bases, with 15 bases separating them. Germline CDR1 reads MDHEN; CDR2 reads SYDVKM. The DNA for the CDR3 is TGTGCCAGCAGTTGGAGTATTGGGGCCGGCAATCAGCCCCAGCATTTT. Its translation: CASSWSIGAGNQPQHF.

The chain joins TRBV5-1 to TRBJ2-7, with D uncertain. Trimming took off 0 bases at V and 0 bases at J, with 7 bases between the two ends. Germline V gene lookup returns CDR1 SGHRS and CDR2 YFSETQ. CDR3 size: 14 residues. The CDR3 loop is CASSLGPSSYEQYF. The CDR3 nucleotides read TGCGCCAGCAGCTTGGGACCGAGCTCCTACGAGCAGTACTTC. Together with reference TRBV5-1 and TRBJ2-7, the CDR3 gives the full variable domain: KAGVTQTPRYLIKTRGQQVTLSCSPISGHRSVSWYQQTPGQGLQFLFEYFSETQRNKGNFPGRFSGRQFSNSRSEMNVSTLELGDSALYLCASSLGPSSYEQYFGPGTRLTVT.

The chain employs TRBV7-9 and TRBJ1-6; D perhaps matches TRBD1 (6 bases). Trimming shortened V by 5 bases and J by 5 bases, and 13 bases separated the two germline ends. The germline gives CDR1 SEHNR, CDR2 FQNEAQ (reference sequence). The CDR3 consists of 15 residues. The CDR3 DNA follows: TGTGCCAGCAGCGGTCTACAGGGAAATAATTCACCCCTCCACTTT. It is translated as CASSGLQGNNSPLHF.

The rearrangement uses TRBV5-4 and TRBJ1-1; D is unresolved. CDR1 SGHNT and CDR2 YYREEE come from the germline V gene (reference sequence). This CDR3 comprises 14 residues. The germline V and J ends were trimmed by 1 base and 4 bases, with 11 bases remaining between them. The CDR3 reads CASSLRALGTEAFF. The CDR3 DNA sequence: TGTGCCAGCAGCTTGAGGGCGCTGGGCACTGAAGCTTTCTTT. Looking up the rest from reference TRBV5-4 and TRBJ1-1 gives the full variable domain: ETGVTQSPTHLIKTRGQQVTLRCSSQSGHNTVSWYQQALGQGPQFIFQYYREEENGRGNFPPRFSGLQFPNYSSELNVNALELDDSALYLCASSLRALGTEAFFGQGTRLTVV.

This chain joins TRBV6-6 and TRBJ2-6; D remains ambiguous. Per germline, CDR1 MNHNY and CDR2 SVGAGI (reference sequence). The V and J ends lost 6 bases and 2 bases respectively, with 5 bases between them. The CDR3 contains 13 residues. The CDR3 sequence is CASRGTGANVLTF. The CDR3 region has the DNA TGTGCCAGCAGGGGCACTGGGGCCAACGTCCTGACTTTC.

Points on this clone: Different DNA sequences within this sample yield the same CDR3. The chain joins TRBV5-4 to TRBJ2-2; TRBD2 matches at 9 bases. This CDR3 is 17 amino acids long. CDR1 is SGHNT, CDR2 YYREEE, per germline (reference sequence). V was pared by 4 bases and J by 4 bases, with 11 bases of the junction left unmatched. The CDR3 loop reads CASSPVPSGEVTGELFF. The CDR3, as DNA: TGTGCCAGCAGCCCGGTTCCTAGCGGGGAAGTCACCGGGGAGCTGTTTTTT. The full variable domain, with the rest looked up from reference TRBV5-4 and TRBJ2-2, is ETGVTQSPTHLIKTRGQQVTLRCSSQSGHNTVSWYQQALGQGPQFIFQYYREEENGRGNFPPRFSGLQFPNYSSELNVNALELDDSALYLCASSPVPSGEVTGELFFGEGSRLTVL.

In its sample, this clone was seen once. The rearrangement uses TRBV11-3 and TRBJ1-1; 7 bases match TRBD1. The trim removed 5 bases at V and 4 bases at J, leaving 1 base unmatched. The CDR3 spans 12 residues. Germline-derived CDR1 and CDR2 are SGHNT and YENEEA. The chain's CDR3 is CASSDRATEAFF. CDR3 sequence (DNA): TGTGCCAGCAGCGACAGGGCCACTGAAGCTTTCTTT.

The chain is built from TRBV4-1 and TRBJ1-2, with D maybe TRBD1 (5 bases). The CDR3 runs 13 residues. V was trimmed by 5 bases and J by 4 bases, leaving 11 bases between them. Per germline, CDR1 MGHRA and CDR2 YSYEKL. Here the CDR3 DNA reads TGCGCCAGCAGCAAACAGGAGGCCTATGGCTACACCTTC. It codes for CASSKQEAYGYTF.

The chain carries TRBV11-2 and TRBJ2-5; TRBD1 is a possible D gene (5 bases). Germline V lookup: CDR1 SGHAT, CDR2 FQNNGV. The CDR3 runs 16 residues. V dropped 2 bases and J dropped 5 bases, with 18 bases sitting between them. In DNA form, the CDR3 reads TGTGCCAGCAGCTTACGCCCGGGCCCAGGGTCGGAGACCCAGTACTTC. Protein product: CASSLRPGPGSETQYF.

V and J are TRBV19 and TRBJ1-2, with D unclear. CDR1 is LNHDA and CDR2 is SQIVND in the germline V gene (reference sequence). V was pared by 6 bases and J by 2 bases, with 13 bases between. CDR3 size: 14 residues. CDR3 DNA: TGTGCCAGTAGCCCTCGACGGGGAAACTATGGCTACACCTTC. This encodes CASSPRRGNYGYTF.

The chain employs TRBV19 and TRBJ2-7, with 9 bases identical to TRBD1. Germline CDR1 LNHDA, CDR2 SQIVND (reference sequence). V gave up 5 bases and J gave up 7 bases; unmatched junction bases: 12. The CDR3 has 15 amino acids. CDR3 sequence: CASSASTRTGDEQYF. The DNA of the CDR3 is TGTGCCAGTAGTGCCTCCACCCGGACAGGGGATGAGCAGTACTTC.

The V gene is TRBV2, the J gene TRBJ2-2, with 11 bases fitting TRBD1. Germline lookup yields CDR1 SNHLY and CDR2 FYNNEI. The trim removed 6 bases at V and 6 bases at J, leaving 6 bases unmatched. There are 15 residues in the CDR3. The CDR3 reads CASRRDRGNSGELFF. In DNA form, the CDR3 reads TGTGCCAGCAGGCGGGACAGGGGGAATTCCGGGGAGCTGTTTTTT. Filled out from reference TRBV2 and TRBJ2-2, the complete variable domain reads EPEVTQTPSHQVTQMGQEVILRCVPISNHLYFYWYRQILGQKVEFLVSFYNNEISEKSEIFDDQFSVERPDGSNFTLKIRSTKLEDSAMYFCASRRDRGNSGELFFGEGSRLTVL.

The J gene is TRBJ1-2, the V gene TRBV5-1; TRBD1 matches at 9 bases. This CDR3 comprises 14 residues. Germline CDR1 and CDR2: SGHRS and YFSETQ. V was clipped by 4 bases and J by 5 bases; unmatched bases: 6. The chain's CDR3 is CASSPKTGGYGYTF. CDR3 DNA: TGCGCCAGCAGCCCCAAGACAGGGGGTTATGGCTACACCTTC.

CDR3 DNA sequence: TGTGCCTGGAGTGTAGGGCTGAGCTCTGGAAACACCATATATTTT. Translated, it gives CAWSVGLSSGNTIYF. The rearrangement uses TRBV30 and TRBJ1-3; D is ambiguous. The germline V and J ends were trimmed by 0 bases and 0 bases, with 9 bases remaining between them. The CDR3 has 15 amino acids. Germline CDR1 reads GTSNPN; CDR2 reads SVGIG (reference sequence).